These 9 T cell receptor beta chains were sequenced from one sample in a study of Tregs in tolerant kidney transplant recipients. Related graft donors supplied nonmyeloablative bone marrow transplants, and mixed chimerism was transient. TCRdb keeps only in-frame clones here, not all; method: immunoSEQ multiplex PCR. In total, the table holds around 33,000 clones. Sequences were derived from CD4+ T cells from blood (PBMCs), sampled 24 months after the transplant. The receptors here all came from a human patient who received a combined kidney and bone marrow transplant. Some T cells may be provided by the graft donor.

Worth noting for this clone: One junction end disagrees with the germline gene, perhaps due to a read error. This CDR3 is CASSQDYETSWSDTQYF. CDR3 DNA (partial): TGCGCCAGCAGCCAAGATTACGAGACTAGCTGGTCAGATACG. The chain uses TRBV4-2 and TRBJ2-3; 7 nucleotides align to TRBD2. Read sequence stops 3 residues before the CDR3 end, and the germline J gene provides the missing end. The CDR3 sequence is 17 residues long. CDR1 is LGHNA, CDR2 YNFKEQ, per germline.

To note about this clone: Read data end 3 residues before the CDR3 end; the end is taken from the germline J gene. V is TRBV7-2 and J is TRBJ2-7; D call uncertain. Per the germline V gene, CDR1 is SGHTA and CDR2 is FQGNSA. V lost 4 bases and J 0 bases, leaving 13 bases between the germline ends. The CDR3 loop spans 15 amino acids. CDR3 sequence reads: CASSSARVSSYEQYF. CDR3 DNA, as far as it was read: TGTGCCAGCAGCTCTGCAAGGGTTAGCTCCTACGAG.

A word on this clone: The CDR3 extends 3 residues past the end of the read, so its final part is completed from the germline J gene. V gene TRBV2 combines with J gene TRBJ2-5; 10 bases map to TRBD2. Germline CDR1 SNHLY, CDR2 FYNNEI. The junction had 11 bases not matched to a gene; V was cut back by 5 bases and J by 5 bases. The CDR3 covers 16 residues. The CDR3 sequence is CASSRNAGTSAETQYF. CDR3 bases read: TGTGCCAGCAGTAGGAATGCCGGGACTAGCGCTGAGACC. Full variable domain (rest looked up from reference TRBV2 and TRBJ2-5): EPEVTQTPSHQVTQMGQEVILRCVPISNHLYFYWYRQILGQKVEFLVSFYNNEISEKSEIFDDQFSVERPDGSNFTLKIRSTKLEDSAMYFCASSRNAGTSAETQYFGPGTRLLVL.

Concerning this clone: The CDR3 end falls 3 residues outside the read, so it is completed with the germline J gene. The chain recombines TRBV19 with TRBJ2-5, with TRBD2 matching 14 bases. Germline trimming cut 1 base from V and 5 bases from J; bases unmatched to any gene: 15. CDR1 is LNHDA and CDR2 is SQIVND in the germline V gene (reference sequence). The CDR3 totals 20 residues. The DNA read from the CDR3 is TGTGCCAGTAGTATAGTAGGGTGGCCAGGGACTAGCGGGAGTACGGAGACC. This translates into CASSIVGWPGTSGSTET. The complete CDR3 reads CASSIVGWPGTSGSTETQYF.

Comments on this clone: From the germline J gene comes the end of the CDR3, since the read stops 3 residues before it. Other DNA variants within this sample encode the same CDR3. The genes are TRBV19 and TRBJ2-2; 8 nucleotides align to TRBD1. The length of the CDR3 is 15 residues. Germline V gives CDR1 LNHDA, CDR2 SQIVND (reference sequence). V lost 6 bases to trimming and J lost 1 base; unmatched junction nucleotides: 4. Incomplete CDR3 DNA: TGTGCCAGTAGCGACGGACAGGGGAACACCGGGGAG. It yields the protein CASSDGQGNTGE. The entire CDR3 protein is CASSDGQGNTGELFF. Using reference TRBV19 and TRBJ2-2 for the parts outside the CDR3, the full variable domain is DGGITQSPKYLFRKEGQNVTLSCEQNLNHDAMYWYRQDPGQGLRLIYYSQIVNDFQKGDIAEGYSVSREKKESFPLTVTSAQKNPTAFYLCASSDGQGNTGELFFGEGSRLTVL.

A remark on this clone: With the read ending 3 residues before the CDR3 end, the germline J gene is used to fill in that end. The chain combines TRBV19 with TRBJ2-7; TRBD1 aligns across 10 bases. CDR3 length equals 15 residues. Germline V gene sequence: CDR1 LNHDA, CDR2 SQIVND (reference sequence). V lost 6 bases to trimming and J lost 2 bases; unmatched junction nucleotides: 7. CDR3 sequence reads: CASSKGTGDPYEQYF. The DNA read from the CDR3 is TGTGCCAGTAGCAAGGGGACAGGGGACCCCTACGAG.

Notes on this clone: Read coverage stops 3 residues before the CDR3 terminus; the germline J gene supplies the remainder. The V gene is TRBV9, the J gene TRBJ2-1, with 10 bases identical to TRBD2. CDR1 SGDLS and CDR2 YYNGEE come from the germline V gene. This CDR3 is 16 amino acids long. With 0 bases clipped from V and 2 bases from J, the junction kept 2 bases outside the gene matches. CDR3 bases read: TGTGCCAGCAGCGTAGGAGCGGGAGGGCCCTACAATGAG. This encodes CASSVGAGGPYNE. The whole CDR3 sequence reads CASSVGAGGPYNEQFF. The variable domain in full, completed from reference TRBV9 and TRBJ2-1, reads DSGVTQTPKHLITATGQRVTLRCSPRSGDLSVYWYQQSLDQGLQFLIQYYNGEERAKGNILERFSAQQFPDLHSELNLSSLELGDSALYFCASSVGAGGPYNEQFFGPGTRLTVL.

On this clone itself: Read coverage stops 3 residues before the CDR3 terminus; the germline J gene supplies the remainder. This chain uses TRBV7-3 with TRBJ2-3; D unresolved. Trimming left V 1 base short and J 2 bases short, with 10 bases between. The CDR3 is 15 residues long. Looked up from germline, CDR1 is SGHTA and CDR2 is FQGTGA. The DNA read from the CDR3 is TGTGCCAGCAGCTTAATCGCCGCGAACACAGATACG. This codes for CASSLIAANTDT. The entire CDR3 is CASSLIAANTDTQYF.

Note on this clone: The CDR3 is cut off 3 residues early in the read; its end comes from the germline J gene. This chain uses TRBV7-9 with TRBJ2-7; 10 positions match TRBD1. The CDR3 extends over 15 amino acids. V shed 2 bases and J 6 bases; nucleotides not matched to a gene: 7. Germline V gives CDR1 SEHNR, CDR2 FQNEAQ (reference sequence). The chain's CDR3 is CASSLFWDRGSEQYF. Partial CDR3 DNA: TGTGCCAGCAGCTTATTTTGGGACAGGGGTTCCGAG. The full variable domain, in which reference TRBV7-9 and TRBJ2-7 provide the parts outside the CDR3, is DTGVSQNPRHKITKRGQNVTFRCDPISEHNRLYWYRQTLGQGPEFLTYFQNEAQLEKSRLLSDRFSAERPKGSFSTLEIQRTEQGDSAMYLCASSLFWDRGSEQYFGPGTRLTVT.